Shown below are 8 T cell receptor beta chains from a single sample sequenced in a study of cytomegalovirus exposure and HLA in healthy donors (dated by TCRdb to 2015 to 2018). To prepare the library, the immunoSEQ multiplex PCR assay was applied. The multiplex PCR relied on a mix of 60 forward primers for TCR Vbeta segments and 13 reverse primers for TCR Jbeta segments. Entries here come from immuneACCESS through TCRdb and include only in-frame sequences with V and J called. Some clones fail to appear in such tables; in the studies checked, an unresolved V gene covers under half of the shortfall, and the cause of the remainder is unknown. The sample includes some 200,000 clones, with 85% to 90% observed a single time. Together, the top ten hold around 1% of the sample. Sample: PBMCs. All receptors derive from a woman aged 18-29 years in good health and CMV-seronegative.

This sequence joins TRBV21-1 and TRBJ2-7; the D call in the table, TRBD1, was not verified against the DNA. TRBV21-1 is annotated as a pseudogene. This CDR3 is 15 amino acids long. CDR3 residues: CASSKASRGPSEQYF. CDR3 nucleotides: TGTGCCAGCAGCAAAGCGAGCAGGGGGCCTAGCGAGCAGTACTTC.

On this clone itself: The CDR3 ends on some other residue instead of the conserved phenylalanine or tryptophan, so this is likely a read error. DNA for the CDR3: TGTGCCAGCAGCCCCGGACCCAAAGAGGGCTATGGCTACACCCTC. Encoded protein: CASSPGPKEGYGYTL. The V and J genes are TRBV9 and TRBJ1-2; no definite D call. The CDR3 runs 15 residues. The V end was cut by 4 bases, the J end by 4 bases, with 17 bases between. Germline loops: CDR1 SGDLS, CDR2 YYNGEE.

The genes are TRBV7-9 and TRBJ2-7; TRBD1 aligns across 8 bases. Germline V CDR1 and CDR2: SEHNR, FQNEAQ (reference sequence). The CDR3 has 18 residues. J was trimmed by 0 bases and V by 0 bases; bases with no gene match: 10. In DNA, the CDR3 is TGTGCCAGCAGCTTAGCCCCTAGACAGGGGCAAAGCTCCTACGAGCAGTACTTC. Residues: CASSLAPRQGQSSYEQYF.

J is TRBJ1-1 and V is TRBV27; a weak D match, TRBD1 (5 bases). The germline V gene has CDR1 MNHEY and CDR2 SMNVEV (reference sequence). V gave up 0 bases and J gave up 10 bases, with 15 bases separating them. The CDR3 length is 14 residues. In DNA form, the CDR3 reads TGTGCCAGCAGTTTATCGCGGCAGGGAAGGGTAGCTTTCTTT. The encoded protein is CASSLSRQGRVAFF.

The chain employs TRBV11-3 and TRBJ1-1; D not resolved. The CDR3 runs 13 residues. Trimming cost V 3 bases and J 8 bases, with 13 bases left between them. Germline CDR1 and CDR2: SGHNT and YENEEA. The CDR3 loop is CASSFNGVREAFF. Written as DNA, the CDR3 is TGTGCCAGCAGCTTTAACGGGGTTCGGGAAGCTTTCTTT. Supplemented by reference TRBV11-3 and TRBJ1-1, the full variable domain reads EAGVVQSPRYKIIEKKQPVAFWCNPISGHNTLYWYLQNLGQGPELLIRYENEEAVDDSQLPKDRFSAERLKGVDSTLKIQPAELGDSAVYLCASSFNGVREAFFGQGTRLTVV.

Here the CDR3 DNA reads TGCGCCAGCAGCCCCAGAATAGCAAGCACTCATACGCAGTATTTT. Encoded protein: CASSPRIASTHTQYF. This rearrangement joins TRBV4-1 to TRBJ2-3; D remains ambiguous. Looked up from germline, CDR1 is MGHRA and CDR2 is YSYEKL. V shed 4 bases and J shed 7 bases, with 18 bases lying between them. The CDR3 spans 15 residues.

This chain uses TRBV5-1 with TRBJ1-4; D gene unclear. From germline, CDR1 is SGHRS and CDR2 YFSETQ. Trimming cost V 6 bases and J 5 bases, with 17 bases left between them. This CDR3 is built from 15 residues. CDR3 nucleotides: TGCGCCAGCACCCCTTTGTCGCGAGGAAATGAAAAACTGTTTTTT. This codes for CASTPLSRGNEKLFF.

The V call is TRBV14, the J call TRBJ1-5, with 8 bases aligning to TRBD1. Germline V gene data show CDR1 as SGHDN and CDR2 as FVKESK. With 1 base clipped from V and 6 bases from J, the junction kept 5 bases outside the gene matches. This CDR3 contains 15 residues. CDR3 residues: CASSQGQGPGQPQHF. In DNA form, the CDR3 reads TGTGCCAGCAGCCAAGGACAGGGGCCGGGTCAGCCCCAGCATTTT. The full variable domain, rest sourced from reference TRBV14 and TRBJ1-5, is EAGVTQFPSHSVIEKGQTVTLRCDPISGHDNLYWYRRVMGKEIKFLLHFVKESKQDESGMPNNRFLAERTGGTYSTLKVQPAELEDSGVYFCASSQGQGPGQPQHFGDGTRLSIL.